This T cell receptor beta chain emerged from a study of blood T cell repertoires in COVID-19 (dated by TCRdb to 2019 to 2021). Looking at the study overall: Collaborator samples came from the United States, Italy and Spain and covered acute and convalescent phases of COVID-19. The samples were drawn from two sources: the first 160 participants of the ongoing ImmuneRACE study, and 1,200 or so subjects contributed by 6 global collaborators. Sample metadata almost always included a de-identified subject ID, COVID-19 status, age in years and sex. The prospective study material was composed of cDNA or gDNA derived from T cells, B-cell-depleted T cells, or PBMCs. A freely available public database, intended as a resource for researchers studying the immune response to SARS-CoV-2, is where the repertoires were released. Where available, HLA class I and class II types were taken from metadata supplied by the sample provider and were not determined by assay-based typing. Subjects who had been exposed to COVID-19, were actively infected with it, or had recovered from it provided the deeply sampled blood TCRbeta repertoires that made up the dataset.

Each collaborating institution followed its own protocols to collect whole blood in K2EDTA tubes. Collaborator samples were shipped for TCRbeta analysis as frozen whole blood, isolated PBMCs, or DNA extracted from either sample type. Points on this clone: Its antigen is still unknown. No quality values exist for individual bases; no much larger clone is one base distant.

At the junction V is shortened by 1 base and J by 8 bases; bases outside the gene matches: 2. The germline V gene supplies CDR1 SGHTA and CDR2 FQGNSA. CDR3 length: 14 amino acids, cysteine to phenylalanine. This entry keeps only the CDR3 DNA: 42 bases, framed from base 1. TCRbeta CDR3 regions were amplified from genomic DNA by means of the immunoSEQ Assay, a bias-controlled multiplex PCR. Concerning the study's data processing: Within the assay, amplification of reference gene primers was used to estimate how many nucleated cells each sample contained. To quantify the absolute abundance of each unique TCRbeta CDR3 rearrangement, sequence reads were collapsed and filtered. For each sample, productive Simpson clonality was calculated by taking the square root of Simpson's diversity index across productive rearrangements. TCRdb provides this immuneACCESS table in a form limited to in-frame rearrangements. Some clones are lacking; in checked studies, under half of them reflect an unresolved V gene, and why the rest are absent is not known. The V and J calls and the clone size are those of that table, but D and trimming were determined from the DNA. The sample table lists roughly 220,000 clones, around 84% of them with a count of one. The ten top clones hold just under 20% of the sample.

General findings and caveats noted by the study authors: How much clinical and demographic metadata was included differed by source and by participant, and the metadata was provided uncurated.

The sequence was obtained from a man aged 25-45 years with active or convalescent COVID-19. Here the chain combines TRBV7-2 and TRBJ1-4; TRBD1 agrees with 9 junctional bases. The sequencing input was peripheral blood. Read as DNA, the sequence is TGTGCCAGCAGCTTAGGAGGACAGGGGGAAAAACTGTTTTTT. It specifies CASSLGGQGEKLFF.